The 20 T cell receptor beta chains given below trace back to one sample, sequenced in a study of type 1 and type 2 diabetes patients. Amplification started from genomic DNA. A primer set of 30 forward and 13 reverse primers amplified the CDR3. MiXCR was run by TCRdb on the multiplex PCR reads, yielding one entry per CDR3 protein. This table holds about 270,000 distinct CDR3 sequences, 45% to 60% found once. Input material: peripheral blood mononuclear cells (PBMCs). The receptors come from a man aged 18 to 35 with type 2 diabetes.

The sample holds a few counts of this clonotype. CDR3: CASSLVGSGEEQFF. CDR3 sequence (DNA): TGTGCCAGCAGCTTAGTGGGTAGCGGGGAGGAGCAGTTCTTC. The chain is built from TRBV7-9 and TRBJ2-1; 8 bases are shared with TRBD2. Germline V lookup: CDR1 SEHNR, CDR2 FQNEAQ (reference sequence). V lost 1 base and J lost 10; bases outside the gene matches: 6. The length of the CDR3 is 14 residues.

Many counts were recorded for this clonotype. The V call is TRBV25-1, the J call TRBJ2-3; no definite D call. The V and J ends lost 3 bases and 4 bases respectively, with 8 bases between them. From germline, CDR1 is MGHDK and CDR2 SYGVNS. The CDR3 runs to 13 residues. The CDR3 sequence is CASSDGGADTQYF. CDR3 nucleotides: TGTGCCAGCAGTGACGGCGGAGCAGATACGCAGTATTTT.

The chain combines TRBV20-1 with TRBJ2-1; D unclear. Per the germline V gene, CDR1 is DFQATT and CDR2 is SNEGSKA (reference sequence). The V end lost 5 bases, the J end lost 9 bases, and 14 bases lay between the germline ends. There are 12 residues in the CDR3. CDR3 region: CSAAAILVEQFF. The CDR3 DNA sequence: TGCAGTGCTGCCGCCATTCTGGTTGAGCAGTTCTTC.

The table lists this clonotype with a count of one. The V and J genes are TRBV7-2 and TRBJ2-2; 7 bases fit TRBD1. Trimming removed 3 bases from V and 7 bases from J; junction bases left unmatched: 11. The germline V gene encodes CDR1 SGHTA and CDR2 FQGNSA. This CDR3 is built from 16 residues. The DNA for the CDR3 is TGTGCCAGCAGCTTCTCGACAGGGCAATATCGCGGGGAGCTGTTTTTT. This codes for CASSFSTGQYRGELFF.

The DNA of the CDR3 is TGCAGTGCACCTAGCGGAGTAGGGAGAGATACGCAGTATTTT. Amino acids: CSAPSGVGRDTQYF. V is TRBV20-1 and J is TRBJ2-3, with TRBD2 identical over 7 bases. This CDR3 has 14 amino acids. Germline V gene sequence: CDR1 DFQATT, CDR2 SNEGSKA (reference sequence). The junction had 11 bases not matched to a gene; V was cut back by 6 bases and J by 5 bases.

The chain recombines TRBV30 with TRBJ2-1; 9 bases line up with TRBD2. V lost 3 bases and J lost 9; bases outside the gene matches: 9. Germline lookup yields CDR1 GTSNPN and CDR2 SVGIG (reference sequence). This CDR3 is built from 14 residues. The CDR3 nucleotides read TGTGCCTGGAGCTCGGGACTAGCTCTGAGTGAGCAGTTCTTC. This codes for CAWSSGLALSEQFF.

V gene TRBV7-8 combines with J gene TRBJ2-1; the match to TRBD2 covers 12 bases. Germline CDR1 reads SGHVS; CDR2 reads FQNEAQ. Trimming removed 9 bases from V and 3 bases from J; junction bases left unmatched: 12. The CDR3 spans 17 residues. DNA for the CDR3: TGTGCCAGTAGTACCCGGACTAGCGGGATTGGCTACAATGAGCAGTTCTTC. Amino acid sequence: CASSTRTSGIGYNEQFF. Filled out from reference TRBV7-8 and TRBJ2-1, the complete variable domain reads GAGVSQSPRYKVAKRGQDVALRCDPISGHVSLFWYQQALGQGPEFLTYFQNEAQLDKSGLPSDRFFAERPEGSVSTLKIQRTQQEDSAVYLCASSTRTSGIGYNEQFFGPGTRLTVL.

This clonotype was seen more than once but under ten times. The chain recombines TRBV2 with TRBJ1-3, with 7 bases lining up with TRBD1. This CDR3 has 15 residues. Germline V CDR1 and CDR2: SNHLY, FYNNEI. V gave up 6 bases and J gave up 8 bases; unmatched junction bases: 13. CDR3 loop: CASSERQGDLDTIYF. CDR3 DNA: TGTGCCAGCAGCGAAAGACAGGGAGATCTGGACACCATATATTTT.

J is TRBJ2-2 and V is TRBV10-1; a weak D match, TRBD1 (5 bases). Trimming took off 0 bases at V and 0 bases at J, with 5 bases between the two ends. The CDR3 totals 15 residues. From germline, CDR1 is WNHNN and CDR2 SYGVQD (reference sequence). The CDR3 loop reads CASSESTANTGELFF. As DNA, the CDR3 is TGCGCCAGCAGTGAGTCGACAGCGAACACCGGGGAGCTGTTTTTT.

Points on this clonotype: Germline is not matched at one junction end, which may reflect a read error. J is TRBJ2-3 and V is TRBV2; a weak D match, TRBD1 (6 bases). The CDR3 covers 14 residues. Germline CDR1 reads SNHLY; CDR2 reads FYNNEI. The CDR3 sequence is CASSEGHFTDMQYF. The CDR3 DNA is TGTGCCAGCAGTGAGGGACACTTCACAGATATGCAGTATTTT.

This clonotype has only a few counts. The chain is built from TRBV6-5 and TRBJ1-1, with 7 bases aligning to TRBD1. This CDR3 contains 14 residues. J lost 5 bases, V lost 2 bases, and 5 bases had no gene match. CDR1 is MNHEY and CDR2 is SVGAGI in the germline V gene. The CDR3 protein is CASSYAGGGTEAFF. The CDR3 nucleotides are TGTGCCAGCAGTTACGCAGGGGGTGGAACTGAAGCTTTCTTT.

The chain carries TRBV25-1 and TRBJ1-1; possibly TRBD1 for D (5 bases). This CDR3 spans 13 amino acids. The germline CDR1 and CDR2 sequences are MGHDK and SYGVNS. Trimming pared 4 bases from V and 2 bases from J, leaving 8 bases between. DNA for the CDR3: TGTGCCAGCAGTGGAGGACACAACACTGAAGCTTTCTTT. Its protein product is CASSGGHNTEAFF. Variable domain in full (rest from reference TRBV25-1 and TRBJ1-1): EADIYQTPRYLVIGTGKKITLECSQTMGHDKMYWYQQDPGMELHLIHYSYGVNSTEKGDLSSESTVSRIRTEHFPLTLESARPSHTSQYLCASSGGHNTEAFFGQGTRLTVV.

The V and J genes are TRBV12-3 or TRBV12-4 and TRBJ1-4; D gene uncertain. Trimming took 2 bases from V and 2 from J, leaving 6 bases between them. This CDR3 region has 14 residues. CDR3 DNA: TGTGCCAGCAGTTTAAGTCAGACTAATGAAAAACTGTTTTTT. This gives the protein CASSLSQTNEKLFF.

This clonotype was detected a few times. The V call is TRBV7-3, the J call TRBJ2-5; D is unresolved. V dropped 6 bases and J dropped 4 bases, with 9 bases sitting between them. Germline CDR1 SGHTA, CDR2 FQGTGA. The CDR3 has 12 residues. The CDR3 protein is CASSGPTETQYF. Here the CDR3 DNA reads TGTGCCAGCAGTGGGCCTACAGAGACCCAGTACTTC.

In this sample, this clonotype turned up many times. The chain recombines TRBV10-1 with TRBJ2-2; maybe TRBD1 (6 bases). From germline, CDR1 is WNHNN and CDR2 SYGVQD (reference sequence). This CDR3 has 13 amino acids. The V end lost 6 bases, the J end lost 5 bases, and 10 bases lay between the germline ends. Here the CDR3 reads CASRQGLTGELFF. The CDR3 bases are TGCGCCAGCAGGCAGGGGTTGACCGGGGAGCTGTTTTTT.

This clonotype occurred many times. V gene TRBV6-5 combines with J gene TRBJ1-6; D is unresolved. Germline assignment: CDR1 MNHEY and CDR2 SVGAGI. The CDR3 spans 15 residues. Trimming shortened V by 0 bases and J by 8 bases, and 11 bases separated the two germline ends. The CDR3 loop is CASSYSRPGDSPLHF. The CDR3 DNA reads as TGTGCCAGCAGTTACTCCCGGCCTGGGGATTCACCCCTCCACTTT.

The DNA for the CDR3 is TGTGCCAGCACCCGACTAGCGGGGACGCCACAAGAGACCCAGTACTTC. It specifies CASTRLAGTPQETQYF. The V gene is TRBV12-3 or TRBV12-4, the J gene TRBJ2-5; 11 bases fit TRBD2. The CDR3 covers 16 residues. The V gene end was trimmed by 7 bases and the J gene end by 2 bases; junction bases not matched to a gene: 9.

V is TRBV19 and J is TRBJ2-1; TRBD2 matches 12 bases. Germline CDR1 is LNHDA and CDR2 is SQIVND (reference sequence). This CDR3 has 14 amino acids. The V gene end was trimmed by 1 base and the J gene end by 8 bases; junction bases not matched to a gene: 0. The CDR3 sequence is CASSIASGRDEQFF. CDR3 bases: TGTGCCAGTAGTATAGCTAGCGGGAGGGATGAGCAGTTCTTC. The full variable domain, with the rest looked up from reference TRBV19 and TRBJ2-1, is DGGITQSPKYLFRKEGQNVTLSCEQNLNHDAMYWYRQDPGQGLRLIYYSQIVNDFQKGDIAEGYSVSREKKESFPLTVTSAQKNPTAFYLCASSIASGRDEQFFGPGTRLTVL.

The chain uses TRBV6-1 and TRBJ2-1, with D hard to call. The ends were cut back, 3 bases at V and 1 base at J, with 10 bases in the middle. CDR3 length: 15 amino acids. CDR1 and CDR2 from the germline V gene are MNHNS and SASEGT. CDR3 nucleotides: TGTGCCAGCAGTGAGGGTAGGGCGTCCTACAATGAGCAGTTCTTC. This translates into CASSEGRASYNEQFF.

This clonotype was observed a few times. The chain combines TRBV19 with TRBJ2-7, with unresolved D. This CDR3 region has 13 residues. Germline-derived CDR1 and CDR2 are LNHDA and SQIVND (reference sequence). Deletions cut 5 bases from V and 7 bases from J, with 15 bases between. The chain's CDR3 is CASSYGPSWEQYF. DNA for the CDR3: TGTGCCAGTAGTTACGGACCCTCGTGGGAGCAGTACTTC.